The rows below give T cell receptor beta chains drawn from one sample of a study of identical twins. One entry per CDR3 protein results from TCRdb running MiXCR on the 5' RACE reads. The sample has about 530,000 distinct CDR3 sequences; around 20% are singletons. These sequences were also reported in another study, on yellow fever vaccine responses in identical twins.

Sequenced sample: CD4+ T cells sorted from blood. These receptors originate from a woman younger than 35 in good health. The CDR3 runs from the conserved cysteine through the conserved F or W. The order of the fields is clone size, J gene, D gene, V gene, CDR3 protein, CDR3 DNA. D genes are given only for firm matches. Rows may omit the clone size; those that give it use once, few, many or a size class.

clone_size: few; j_call: TRBJ2-5; d_call: .; v_call: TRBV5-1; cdr3_aa: CASSLRANQETQYF; cdr3_nt: TGCGCCAGCAGCTTACGAGCGAACCAAGAGACCCAGTACTTC
clone_size: .; j_call: TRBJ2-7; d_call: .; v_call: TRBV5-1; cdr3_aa: CASSSLGGPYEQYF; cdr3_nt: TGCGCCAGCAGCTCCCTGGGCGGCCCGTACGAGCAGTACTTC
clone_size: many; j_call: TRBJ2-3; d_call: .; v_call: TRBV24-1; cdr3_aa: CATSALYTDTQYF; cdr3_nt: TGTGCCACCAGTGCCCTCTACACAGATACGCAGTATTTT
clone_size: .; j_call: TRBJ2-1; d_call: .; v_call: TRBV5-1; cdr3_aa: CASSLTGSAGNEQFF; cdr3_nt: TGCGCCAGCAGCTTAACAGGTAGCGCGGGCAATGAGCAGTTCTTC
clone_size: .; j_call: TRBJ2-3; d_call: TRBD2; v_call: TRBV18; cdr3_aa: CASSPNGLAGGPGTQYF; cdr3_nt: TGTGCCAGCTCACCGAACGGACTAGCGGGGGGGCCGGGTACGCAGTATTTT
clone_size: .; j_call: TRBJ2-2; d_call: .; v_call: TRBV7-2; cdr3_aa: CASSSIGPANTGELFF; cdr3_nt: TGTGCCAGCAGCTCGATAGGACCGGCGAACACCGGGGAGCTGTTTTTT
clone_size: .; j_call: TRBJ2-6; d_call: .; v_call: TRBV20-1; cdr3_aa: CSAIRFGDSGANVLTF; cdr3_nt: TGCAGTGCTATTAGGTTCGGGGACTCTGGGGCCAACGTCCTGACTTTC
clone_size: .; j_call: TRBJ2-1; d_call: .; v_call: TRBV5-8; cdr3_aa: CASTAWLAVSQFF; cdr3_nt: TGTGCCAGCACAGCTTGGTTAGCGGTCTCGCAGTTCTTC
clone_size: .; j_call: TRBJ2-7; d_call: TRBD1; v_call: TRBV12-3/TRBV12-4; cdr3_aa: CTSSLVGRQGVLGYEQYF; cdr3_nt: TGTACCAGCAGTTTAGTCGGGAGACAGGGGGTCTTGGGCTACGAGCAGTACTTC
clone_size: .; j_call: TRBJ2-7; d_call: TRBD2; v_call: TRBV9; cdr3_aa: CASSLGAGADREQYF; cdr3_nt: TGTGCCAGCAGCTTAGGAGCGGGAGCAGATAGAGAGCAGTACTTC
clone_size: .; j_call: TRBJ2-4; d_call: .; v_call: TRBV12-3/TRBV12-4; cdr3_aa: CASSFGGAGKNIQYF; cdr3_nt: TGTGCCAGCAGTTTTGGGGGCGCGGGCAAAAACATTCAGTACTTC
clone_size: .; j_call: TRBJ2-1; d_call: TRBD2; v_call: TRBV12-3/TRBV12-4; cdr3_aa: CASSSPGLAGHEQFF; cdr3_nt: TGTGCCAGCAGTTCCCCGGGACTAGCGGGGCATGAGCAGTTCTTC
clone_size: few; j_call: TRBJ2-1; d_call: TRBD1; v_call: TRBV6-1; cdr3_aa: CASTRTGGRYNEQFF; cdr3_nt: TGTGCCAGCACCAGGACAGGGGGCCGTTACAATGAGCAGTTCTTC
clone_size: .; j_call: TRBJ2-3; d_call: TRBD1; v_call: TRBV27; cdr3_aa: CASTTTQVQGLDTQYF; cdr3_nt: TGTGCCAGCACCACTACCCAGGTACAGGGGTTGGATACGCAGTATTTT
clone_size: .; j_call: TRBJ2-3; d_call: .; v_call: TRBV9; cdr3_aa: CASSVLYSSTDTQYF; cdr3_nt: TGTGCCAGCAGCGTATTGTATTCTAGCACAGATACGCAGTATTTT
clone_size: few; j_call: TRBJ2-7; d_call: TRBD2; v_call: TRBV20-1; cdr3_aa: CSAIPMRERYYEQYF; cdr3_nt: TGCAGTGCTATCCCTATGCGGGAGCGCTACTACGAGCAGTACTTC
clone_size: .; j_call: TRBJ2-3; d_call: .; v_call: TRBV5-1; cdr3_aa: CASSLVQLTDTQYF; cdr3_nt: TGCGCCAGCAGCTTGGTCCAGTTGACAGATACGCAGTATTTT
clone_size: .; j_call: TRBJ1-2; d_call: .; v_call: TRBV19; cdr3_aa: CASRTGGEKGYTF; cdr3_nt: TGTGCCAGTAGAACAGGAGGCGAGAAGGGCTACACCTTC
clone_size: many; j_call: TRBJ2-2; d_call: .; v_call: TRBV12-3/TRBV12-4; cdr3_aa: CASSFGAGELFF; cdr3_nt: TGTGCCAGCAGTTTTGGTGCCGGGGAGCTGTTTTTT
clone_size: few; j_call: TRBJ2-2; d_call: .; v_call: TRBV12-3/TRBV12-4; cdr3_aa: CASRTSFWTGELFF; cdr3_nt: TGTGCCAGCAGGACATCTTTTTGGACCGGGGAGCTGTTTTTT
clone_size: .; j_call: TRBJ2-3; d_call: .; v_call: TRBV7-7; cdr3_aa: CASEPDTQYF; cdr3_nt: TGTGCCAGCGAACCAGATACGCAGTATTTT
clone_size: .; j_call: TRBJ2-1; d_call: .; v_call: TRBV10-2; cdr3_aa: CASSDTFRAGNYNEQFF; cdr3_nt: TGCGCCAGCAGTGACACCTTCAGGGCAGGGAATTACAATGAGCAGTTCTTC
clone_size: few; j_call: TRBJ1-2; d_call: .; v_call: TRBV12-3/TRBV12-4; cdr3_aa: CASSLYGYTF; cdr3_nt: TGTGCCAGCAGTTTGTATGGCTACACCTTC
clone_size: .; j_call: TRBJ2-2; d_call: TRBD2; v_call: TRBV5-1; cdr3_aa: CASSLEVSGSGSGELFF; cdr3_nt: TGCGCCAGCAGCTTGGAAGTTAGCGGGAGTGGGTCCGGGGAGCTGTTTTTT
clone_size: few; j_call: TRBJ2-3; d_call: .; v_call: TRBV29-1; cdr3_aa: CSTRRGSTDTQYF; cdr3_nt: TGCAGCACGCGGCGCGGAAGCACAGATACGCAGTATTTT
clone_size: once; j_call: TRBJ2-3; d_call: TRBD2; v_call: TRBV6-1; cdr3_aa: CAGTLAGVTDTQYF; cdr3_nt: TGTGCCGGGACTCTAGCGGGGGTCACAGATACGCAGTATTTT
clone_size: .; j_call: TRBJ2-5; d_call: .; v_call: TRBV7-2; cdr3_aa: CASSLGIIETQYF; cdr3_nt: TGTGCCAGCAGCTTAGGGATAATTGAGACCCAGTACTTC
clone_size: .; j_call: TRBJ1-1; d_call: .; v_call: TRBV6-6; cdr3_aa: CASSPGGRVAFF; cdr3_nt: TGTGCCAGCAGTCCTGGGGGAAGGGTAGCTTTCTTT
clone_size: .; j_call: TRBJ1-1; d_call: .; v_call: TRBV19; cdr3_aa: CASSGQDSRNTEAFF; cdr3_nt: TGTGCCAGTAGTGGGCAGGACAGCCGAAACACTGAAGCTTTCTTT
clone_size: .; j_call: TRBJ1-1; d_call: .; v_call: TRBV7-8; cdr3_aa: CASSVAIGRRDTEAFF; cdr3_nt: TGTGCCAGCAGCGTAGCAATCGGGCGAAGAGACACTGAAGCTTTCTTT
clone_size: .; j_call: TRBJ1-4; d_call: TRBD1; v_call: TRBV6-1; cdr3_aa: CASRLRQGWEKLFF; cdr3_nt: TGTGCCAGCAGACTCAGACAGGGCTGGGAAAAACTGTTTTTT
clone_size: .; j_call: TRBJ2-1; d_call: TRBD2; v_call: TRBV6-1; cdr3_aa: CASSPLTSGLNNEQFF; cdr3_nt: TGTGCCAGCAGCCCCCTGACTAGCGGTCTTAACAATGAGCAGTTCTTC
clone_size: .; j_call: TRBJ1-6; d_call: .; v_call: TRBV2; cdr3_aa: CASRQRQWNNSPLHF; cdr3_nt: TGTGCCAGCAGACAACGACAGTGGAACAATTCACCCCTCCACTTT
clone_size: many; j_call: TRBJ2-2; d_call: .; v_call: TRBV12-3/TRBV12-4; cdr3_aa: CASRGVNTGELFF; cdr3_nt: TGTGCCAGCAGAGGGGTGAACACCGGGGAGCTGTTTTTT
clone_size: .; j_call: TRBJ2-7; d_call: TRBD1; v_call: TRBV18; cdr3_aa: CASSNTGQGKEQYF; cdr3_nt: TGTGCCAGCTCAAACACTGGACAGGGCAAAGAGCAGTACTTC
clone_size: .; j_call: TRBJ1-6; d_call: .; v_call: TRBV12-3/TRBV12-4; cdr3_aa: CASTKGGTVNSPLHF; cdr3_nt: TGTGCCAGCACCAAAGGCGGGACGGTAAATTCACCCCTCCACTTT
clone_size: .; j_call: TRBJ2-2; d_call: TRBD2; v_call: TRBV19; cdr3_aa: CASSTPTSGNTGELFF; cdr3_nt: TGTGCCAGTAGTACCCCGACTAGCGGGAACACCGGGGAGCTGTTTTTT